The next 10 T cell receptor beta chains were all read from a single sample in a study of cytomegalovirus exposure and HLA in healthy donors. 60 Vbeta and 13 Jbeta primers were used in PCR. The repertoire was sequenced with immunoSEQ multiplex PCR; TCRdb's copy has only in-frame clones and lacks some. The data show about 150,000 clones, 72% seen once. Sequencing input: PBMCs. All receptors derive from a man over 45 in good health and CMV-seropositive.

DNA for the CDR3: TGTGCCAGCAGTCCTTCAGGGGATGACGGAGAGACCCAGTACTTC. Translated, it gives CASSPSGDDGETQYF. This rearrangement joins TRBV21-1 to TRBJ2-5; the D call TRBD1 from the table was never checked on the DNA. TRBV21-1 represents a pseudogene. This CDR3 is 15 amino acids long.

DNA of the CDR3: TGTGCCAGCAGCCCCGAGGGGGAGCTGCCCTCCTACGAGCAGTACTTC. Translation: CASSPEGELPSYEQYF. The rearrangement links TRBV7-6 to TRBJ2-7; D is possibly TRBD1 (6 bases). The V end lost 5 bases, the J end lost 0 bases, and 17 bases lay between the germline ends. CDR1 and CDR2 (germline): SGHVS, FNYEAQ. The CDR3 has 16 amino acids.

The chain is built from TRBV7-9 and TRBJ1-2; TRBD1 matches 7 bases. The CDR3 sequence is 16 residues long. V shed 3 bases, J shed 4 bases, and the junction held 11 bases outside the gene matches. Germline loops: CDR1 SEHNR, CDR2 FQNEAQ (reference sequence). In nucleotides, the CDR3 is TGTGCCAGCAGCTTCACTGGGGCAGGGGGAGTCTATGGCTACACCTTC. Protein sequence: CASSFTGAGGVYGYTF. Looking up the rest from reference TRBV7-9 and TRBJ1-2 gives the full variable domain: DTGVSQNPRHKITKRGQNVTFRCDPISEHNRLYWYRQTLGQGPEFLTYFQNEAQLEKSRLLSDRFSAERPKGSFSTLEIQRTEQGDSAMYLCASSFTGAGGVYGYTFGSGTRLTVV.

This sequence joins TRBV4-1 and TRBJ1-3, with 7 bases matching TRBD1. This CDR3 region has 15 residues. V was pared by 3 bases and J by 4 bases, with 6 bases of the junction left unmatched. Germline V gives CDR1 MGHRA, CDR2 YSYEKL. CDR3 DNA sequence: TGCGCCAGCAGCCAGGTACAGGGGTCGGGAAACACCATATATTTT. Translation gives CASSQVQGSGNTIYF.

There are a few counts of this clone. The CDR3 protein is CASSSTASTYEQYF. The CDR3 DNA sequence: TGTGCCAGCAGCTCGACAGCGTCCACCTACGAGCAGTACTTC. The chain joins TRBV11-2 to TRBJ2-7; a possible D gene is TRBD1 (5 bases). CDR3 length equals 14 residues. Trimming took off 4 bases at V and 2 bases at J, with 12 bases between the two ends. The germline CDR1 and CDR2 sequences are SGHAT and FQNNGV.

CDR3 protein: CAINPFQGEAFF. DNA of the CDR3: TGTGCCATCAACCCATTTCAGGGGGAAGCTTTCTTT. V usage is TRBV27 and J usage is TRBJ1-1, with D maybe TRBD1 (6 bases). Germline CDR1 reads MNHEY; CDR2 reads SMNVEV (reference sequence). The V and J ends lost 10 bases and 8 bases respectively, with 17 bases between them. The CDR3 is made up of 12 amino acids.

This chain uses TRBV18 with TRBJ2-7; weak D call: TRBD1 (6 bases). The CDR3 is 15 residues long. The V end lost 5 bases, the J end lost 2 bases, and 16 bases lay between the germline ends. The germline V gene encodes CDR1 KGHSH and CDR2 LQKENI. In DNA, the CDR3 is TGTGCCAGCTCATCGGACAGTACCCGGCCCTACGAGCAGTACTTC. It yields the protein CASSSDSTRPYEQYF.

The sample holds one count of this clone. The CDR3, as DNA: TGTGCCAGCAGTAAGAAACTAGGTTCCTACGAGCAGTACTTC. Translation: CASSKKLGSYEQYF. The chain joins TRBV27 to TRBJ2-7, with D possibly TRBD2 on 5 matching bases. With 5 bases removed from V and 1 base from J, the gap between germline ends came to 12 bases. The CDR3 totals 14 residues. Per germline, CDR1 MNHEY and CDR2 SMNVEV (reference sequence).

V and J are TRBV6-1 and TRBJ1-6; the D gene is possibly TRBD1 (5 bases). This CDR3 is 17 amino acids long. Germline-derived CDR1 and CDR2 are MNHNS and SASEGT. Trimming pared 3 bases from V and 0 bases from J, leaving 12 bases between. CDR3 protein: CASSDRALSSYNSPLHF. CDR3 coding DNA: TGTGCCAGCAGTGACAGGGCTCTGAGCTCCTATAATTCACCCCTCCACTTT.

The V call is TRBV19, the J call TRBJ1-2, with D maybe TRBD1 (5 bases). The CDR3 consists of 15 residues. The germline V gene encodes CDR1 LNHDA and CDR2 SQIVND (reference sequence). V lost 0 bases to trimming and J lost 0 bases, with 8 bases between them. CDR3 region: CASSIDQGPNYGYTF. As DNA, the CDR3 is TGTGCCAGTAGTATAGATCAGGGTCCTAACTATGGCTACACCTTC.